Listed below are T cell receptor beta chains from one sample, sequenced in a study of glioma-infiltrating T cells after dendritic cell vaccination. Assay: immunoSEQ multiplex PCR; the TCRdb copy retains only in-frame clones and omits some. Here the sample spans about 92,000 clones, just over 85% being singletons. Material: blood, obtained before dendritic cell vaccination. The receptors derive from a human donor with glioblastoma. Each CDR3 is given with its conserved first and last residue. Each record gives: V gene, clone size, J gene, D gene, CDR3 length, CDR3 DNA, CDR3 protein. D genes are given only for firm matches. The size of a clone is reported for some rows only, either as once, few or many, or as a class for expanded clones.

V: TRBV27; size: -; J: TRBJ1-3; D: TRBD1; length: 14; DNA: TGTGCCACCCCCGCCCGGGACAGGGGGCGCCCAATATATTTT; CDR3: CATPARDRGRPIYF
V: TRBV2; size: -; J: TRBJ2-7; D: -; length: 12; DNA: TGTGCCAGCAGCCCGCTGACAAGGGAGCAGTACTTC; CDR3: CASSPLTREQYF
V: TRBV28; size: -; J: TRBJ1-5; D: -; length: 15; DNA: TGTGCCAGCAGCATCGACACAGGGTTCGGTCAGCCCCAGCATTTT; CDR3: CASSIDTGFGQPQHF
V: TRBV15; size: -; J: TRBJ1-1; D: TRBD1; length: 17; DNA: TGTGCCACCAGCATTGACAGGGGGCCGGGAATGAACACTGAAGCTTTCTTT; CDR3: CATSIDRGPGMNTEAFF
V: TRBV18; size: -; J: TRBJ2-7; D: -; length: 16; DNA: TGTGCCAGCTCACCAATTTCGCTGACAGTAGCCTACGAGCAGTACTTC; CDR3: CASSPISLTVAYEQYF
V: TRBV5-4; size: -; J: TRBJ2-1; D: -; length: 15; DNA: TGTGCCAGCAGCCCGGCAGGGGCCCGATACAATGAGCAGTTCTTC; CDR3: CASSPAGARYNEQFF
V: TRBV27; size: -; J: TRBJ1-2; D: -; length: 13; DNA: TGTGCCAGCAGTGCCCCAGGGGAATATGGCTACACCTTC; CDR3: CASSAPGEYGYTF
V: TRBV5-1; size: -; J: TRBJ2-7; D: TRBD2; length: 15; DNA: TGCGCCAGCAGTCCCGCGGGGGGGAATACCTACGAGCAGTACTTC; CDR3: CASSPAGGNTYEQYF
V: TRBV18; size: -; J: TRBJ1-1; D: -; length: 15; DNA: TGTGCCAGCTCACAGGAGAGTGAGATGAACACTGAAGCTTTCTTT; CDR3: CASSQESEMNTEAFF
V: TRBV27; size: -; J: TRBJ1-5; D: -; length: 15; DNA: TGTGCCAGCAGTTTATGGGGGGACTCAGTAATGCCCCAGCATTTT; CDR3: CASSLWGDSVMPQHF
V: TRBV7-6; size: -; J: TRBJ2-7; D: -; length: 15; DNA: TGTGCCAGCAGCCCCCCTTTGTCCGGGAGCTACGAGCAGTACTTC; CDR3: CASSPPLSGSYEQYF
V: TRBV27; size: -; J: TRBJ2-7; D: TRBD1; length: 15; DNA: TGTGCCAGCAGTTCGACAGGGTCAGGCTCCTACGAGCAGTACTTC; CDR3: CASSSTGSGSYEQYF
V: TRBV6-1; size: once; J: TRBJ1-6; D: -; length: 13; DNA: TGTGCCAGCAAACCGACAGTTACTTCACCCCTCCACTTT; CDR3: CASKPTVTSPLHF
V: TRBV7-6; size: -; J: TRBJ2-1; D: TRBD1; length: 15; DNA: TGTGCCAGCAGCTTAACAGGGGGCGATTACAATGAGCAGTTCTTC; CDR3: CASSLTGGDYNEQFF
V: TRBV5-4; size: -; J: TRBJ1-1; D: -; length: 13; DNA: TGTGCCAGCAGAGTAACAGGGAACACTGAAGCTTTCTTT; CDR3: CASRVTGNTEAFF
V: TRBV5-4; size: -; J: TRBJ1-1; D: TRBD1; length: 14; DNA: TGTGCCAGCAGCTACGGACAGGGTGAGGGTGAAGCTTTCTTT; CDR3: CASSYGQGEGEAFF
V: TRBV7-3; size: -; J: TRBJ2-7; D: TRBD2; length: 16; DNA: TGTGCCAGCAGCTTAACTCCAGCGGGAGGGCCGAGCGAGCAGTACTTC; CDR3: CASSLTPAGGPSEQYF
V: TRBV12-5; size: -; J: TRBJ1-3; D: TRBD1; length: 17; DNA: TGTGCTAGTGTACTGAGACAGGGGGCTCTACTTGGAAACACCATATATTTT; CDR3: CASVLRQGALLGNTIYF
V: TRBV30; size: -; J: TRBJ2-7; D: TRBD1; length: 15; DNA: TGTGCCTGGAGGCCTAGGGACAGGGAGACGGGCGAGCAGTACTTC; CDR3: CAWRPRDRETGEQYF
V: TRBV11-3; size: -; J: TRBJ2-3; D: TRBD2; length: 15; DNA: TGTGCCAGCAGCTTACATAGCGGGAGCACAGATACGCAGTATTTT; CDR3: CASSLHSGSTDTQYF
V: TRBV28; size: once; J: TRBJ1-5; D: -; length: 15; DNA: TGTGCCAGCAGTTTGTGGCAGATTAGCAATCAGCCCCAGCATTTT; CDR3: CASSLWQISNQPQHF
V: TRBV7-3; size: -; J: TRBJ2-1; D: -; length: 14; DNA: TGTGCCAGCAGCTTTGGCGGGGGCCTGGGCGAGCAGTTCTTC; CDR3: CASSFGGGLGEQFF
V: TRBV5-4; size: -; J: TRBJ2-1; D: TRBD2; length: 13; DNA: TGTGCCAGCAGCCCAGAGCGGGAGAATGAGCAGTTCTTC; CDR3: CASSPERENEQFF
V: TRBV19; size: -; J: TRBJ2-7; D: TRBD2; length: 14; DNA: TGTGCCAGTTCACCGGGACTAGCGGACTACGAGCAGTACTTC; CDR3: CASSPGLADYEQYF
V: TRBV4-3; size: -; J: TRBJ1-4; D: -; length: 13; DNA: TGCGCCAGCAGCCACGACAATAATGAAAAACTGTTTTTT; CDR3: CASSHDNNEKLFF
V: TRBV19; size: few; J: TRBJ1-2; D: TRBD1; length: 15; DNA: TGTGCCAGTAACATCCCGGGACAGGGGGGCTATGGCTACACCTTC; CDR3: CASNIPGQGGYGYTF
V: TRBV2; size: -; J: TRBJ2-7; D: -; length: 16; DNA: TGTGCCAGCAGTGACCCGAAAGGACCGGAGGCCTACGAGCAGTACTTC; CDR3: CASSDPKGPEAYEQYF
V: TRBV28; size: -; J: TRBJ1-1; D: TRBD1; length: 14; DNA: TGTGCCAGCAGTCCAAGGGACAGCTGGACTGAAGCTTTCTTT; CDR3: CASSPRDSWTEAFF
V: TRBV2; size: -; J: TRBJ2-7; D: TRBD2; length: 17; DNA: TGTGCCAGCAGTGACCCCGGGGGAGGGCCAACCTCCTACGAGCAGTACTTC; CDR3: CASSDPGGGPTSYEQYF
V: TRBV6-5; size: -; J: TRBJ2-7; D: TRBD2; length: 15; DNA: TGTGCCAGCAGTACGGGACTAGCGGGAGCCTACGAGCAGTACTTC; CDR3: CASSTGLAGAYEQYF
V: TRBV15; size: -; J: TRBJ2-3; D: TRBD2; length: 14; DNA: TGTGCCACCGCAGAGAGGGGAGGGTCAGATACGCAGTATTTT; CDR3: CATAERGGSDTQYF
V: TRBV30; size: -; J: TRBJ2-3; D: TRBD2; length: 16; DNA: TGTGCCTGGAACAAGGGACTAGCGGGAGGGCCCGATACGCAGTATTTT; CDR3: CAWNKGLAGGPDTQYF
V: TRBV30; size: once; J: TRBJ2-7; D: -; length: 12; DNA: TGTGCCTGGAGACCCGGGGGTTCGAGGCAGTACTTC; CDR3: CAWRPGGSRQYF
V: TRBV4-1; size: -; J: TRBJ2-7; D: TRBD2; length: 16; DNA: TGCGCCAGCAGCCAAGATCGGACTAGCGGGAGCTACGAGCAGTACTTC; CDR3: CASSQDRTSGSYEQYF
V: TRBV5-6; size: -; J: TRBJ1-4; D: -; length: 13; DNA: TGTGCCAGCAGCTTGTATTCTAATGAAAAACTGTTTTTT; CDR3: CASSLYSNEKLFF
V: TRBV12-5; size: -; J: TRBJ2-3; D: TRBD1; length: 15; DNA: TGTGCTAGTGGGCCGGGACAGGGTGGAATTGATACGCAGTATTTT; CDR3: CASGPGQGGIDTQYF
V: TRBV7-8; size: -; J: TRBJ1-1; D: -; length: 13; DNA: TGTGCCAGCAGCTTGACAGGGAACACTGAAGCTTTCTTT; CDR3: CASSLTGNTEAFF
V: TRBV7-5; size: -; J: TRBJ1-5; D: -; length: 15; DNA: TGTGTCAGAAGCTTCGACAGGGCTAGCAATCAGCCCCAGCATTTT; CDR3: CVRSFDRASNQPQHF
V: TRBV5-6; size: -; J: TRBJ2-3; D: TRBD1; length: 15; DNA: TGTGCCAGCAGCACCCGACAGGGGGCAACAGATACGCAGTATTTT; CDR3: CASSTRQGATDTQYF
V: TRBV25-1; size: once; J: TRBJ2-2; D: TRBD2; length: 16; DNA: TGTGCCAGCAGTGAGACTAGCGGAAAGAACACCGGGGAGCTGTTTTTT; CDR3: CASSETSGKNTGELFF
V: TRBV6-5; size: -; J: TRBJ1-5; D: -; length: 14; DNA: TGTGCCAGCAGTTACGACAGGACTTATCAGCCCCAGCATTTT; CDR3: CASSYDRTYQPQHF
V: TRBV7-3; size: once; J: TRBJ2-1; D: TRBD2; length: 16; DNA: TGTGCCAGCAGCTTAACCCTAGCGGGGGACTACAATGAGCAGTTCTTC; CDR3: CASSLTLAGDYNEQFF
V: TRBV7-3; size: -; J: TRBJ2-1; D: TRBD2; length: 16; DNA: TGTGCCAGCAGCTTACTTGGGACTATACTCTACAATGAGCAGTTCTTC; CDR3: CASSLLGTILYNEQFF
V: TRBV7-2; size: -; J: TRBJ2-7; D: TRBD1; length: 15; DNA: TGTGCCAGCAGCTCGGCGGGACAGGGGCGCAACGAGCAGTACTTC; CDR3: CASSSAGQGRNEQYF
V: TRBV11-2; size: -; J: TRBJ1-2; D: TRBD1; length: 14; DNA: TGTGCCAGCAGCTATACAGGGGACTCCTATGGCTACACCTTC; CDR3: CASSYTGDSYGYTF
V: TRBV5-1; size: -; J: TRBJ1-1; D: -; length: 14; DNA: TGCGCCAGCAGCTTGGAATCAGGGGTAACTGAAGCTTTCTTT; CDR3: CASSLESGVTEAFF
V: TRBV11-2; size: -; J: TRBJ1-2; D: TRBD1; length: 16; DNA: TGTGCCAGCAGCAGCCAGGGACAGGGACCTCTCTATGGCTACACCTTC; CDR3: CASSSQGQGPLYGYTF
V: TRBV7-9; size: -; J: TRBJ2-2; D: TRBD1; length: 15; DNA: TGTGCCAGCAGCTTACTGGACAGGGATGACGGGGAGCTGTTTTTT; CDR3: CASSLLDRDDGELFF